This entry is about one TCR beta chain. This clone was recorded only once. This clone's antigen is unknown. There are no base qualities to consult, and no much larger clone falls within one base. For CDR1 and CDR2, the germline V gene lists MGHDK and SYGVNS. The CDR3 goes from the cysteine to the phenylalanine over 14 residues. Only the CDR3 region is kept as DNA, spanning 42 bases read in frame from base 1. V is reduced by 1 base and J by 7 bases, leaving a spacing of 13 bases between them. This sample is part of a study of T cell clonotyping in hematopoietic cell transplantation (dated by TCRdb to about 2021). For the wider study: Recipient samples taken before transplant were collected after cytoreduction. In the study, 140 or so blood samples were gathered from approximately 35 consecutive transplant recipients and their related donors. Recruitment of patients was conducted between 2015 and January 2017, and follow-up was continued until late 2020 or death. Overall study outcomes, separate from this receptor: Inverse Simpson Index values from donors and from recipients before transplant predicted broader TCR repertoire diversity after transplant. Just a small fraction of recipient repertoires overlapped with donor repertoires, and more than 95% appeared de novo at the given depth. The sample size was limited, and because cells were not sorted, the contributions of CD4 and CD8 repertoires could not be separated. After transplant, TCR diversity in recipients dropped, and pathologically expanded clonotypes increased progressively from day 30 to day 180.

The immunoSEQ assay, a bias-controlled multiplex PCR with V- and J-specific primers, was used to amplify TCR beta CDR3 regions from genomic DNA. A proprietary barcode and Illumina adapter sequences were added to the CDR3 amplicons in a second PCR step. An Illumina MiSeq instrument was used to sequence the CDR3 libraries. The original methods were these. Export and quality control were performed with immunoSEQ Analyzer 3.0, and downstream analyses were performed with R Bioconductor and Immunarch. Only productive rearrangements in the normalized downsampled data set were used to calculate repertoire metrics. Pathologically expanded clonotypes were defined as those larger than 5 templates in the normalized cohort. Repertoire diversity was measured with the Inverse Simpson Index. To capture all clonotypes, the CMV-specificity analyses were run on the non-normalized data set. Entries here come from immuneACCESS through TCRdb and include only in-frame sequences with V and J called. Some clones fail to appear in such tables; in the studies checked, an unresolved V gene covers under half of the shortfall, and the cause of the remainder is unknown. Clonal size and the V and J genes are those of that table, whereas D and trimming came from the DNA. The sample has roughly 50,000 clones on record, about nine tenths of them singletons. About 6% of the sample is taken by the ten largest.

This specimen's time point label, interpreted: recipient sample about 28 days before transplant, after cytoreduction. Blood from recipients was drawn roughly 28 days before transplant, then again at days 30, 100 and 180 after transplant. Using Nuclei Lysis Solution, genomic DNA was extracted from unfractionated peripheral blood mononuclear cells that were either fresh or cryopreserved. The chain couples TRBV25-1 to TRBJ1-1, with the D gene not clear enough to name. This receptor was identified in a man in his 60s with biphenotypic leukemia. Some clones in this sample may be carry-over from other donors' samples. Sample: peripheral blood mononuclear cells, taken before stem cell transplant. The CDR3 has the sequence CASSEFDYGFEAFF. The sequenced DNA: TGTGCCAGCAGTGAATTTGATTACGGTTTTGAAGCTTTCTTT.